The present TCR beta chain was sequenced within a study of blood T cell repertoires in COVID-19. Study background: COVID-19 samples collected from the United States, Italy and Spain covered acute and convalescent phases. The analysed material was cDNA or gDNA that came from T cells, B-cell-depleted T cells, or PBMCs.

Germline assignment: CDR1 SGHRS and CDR2 YFSETQ. The CDR3 has 14 residues. With V trimmed by 4 bases and J by 8 bases, 11 bases remained unmatched. Original analysis: Reference gene primers were amplified, and this amplification served to estimate nucleated cell counts. The protocol was immunoSEQ multiplex PCR, while the TCRdb copy is restricted to in-frame clones and leaves out a portion. V, J and clone size are taken as reported in that table, and D and trimming were inferred from the DNA itself. The sample shows 280,000 or so clones, 83% of them seen only once. This clone has only one observation. The clonotype was recovered from a woman aged 45-65 years who had recovered from COVID-19. The chain carries TRBV5-1 and TRBJ1-1, with 7 bases identical to TRBD1. Sequencing was performed on peripheral blood. The DNA for the CDR3 is TGCGCCAGCAGCATACACTCCGGGACAGCCGAAGCTTTCTTT. This translates into CASSIHSGTAEAFF. The whole variable domain, remainder taken from reference TRBV5-1 and TRBJ1-1, is KAGVTQTPRYLIKTRGQQVTLSCSPISGHRSVSWYQQTPGQGLQFLFEYFSETQRNKGNFPGRFSGRQFSNSRSEMNVSTLELGDSALYLCASSIHSGTAEAFFGQGTRLTVV.